The clone carrying this T cell receptor beta chain was counted at least ten times. TCRdb called the 5' RACE reads again in MiXCR, with one record for every CDR3 protein. The repertoire holds 30,000 or so distinct CDR3 sequences, with over 6.5% as singletons. The sample belongs to a study of early T cells in non-severe SARS-CoV-2 infection. This CDR3 has 13 amino acids. In germline, CDR1 is DFQATT, CDR2 SNEGSKA (reference sequence). V was cut by 6 bases and J by 3 bases, with 15 bases left in between. This chain uses TRBV20-1 with TRBJ2-7; the D gene could be TRBD1 or TRBD2 (5 bases each). This TCR was sampled from an adult who was a healthcare worker with PCR-confirmed SARS-CoV-2 infection or an uninfected control (not recorded which). Material for sequencing was whole blood. The CDR3 is CSAQGRGGYEQYF. The CDR3, as DNA: TGCAGTGCCCAAGGTCGGGGCGGCTACGAGCAGTACTTC.